This TCR beta chain emerged from a study of blood T cell repertoires in COVID-19. Trimming shortened V by 7 bases and J by 0 bases, and 13 bases separated the two germline ends. Germline values: CDR1 MDHEN, CDR2 SYDVKM. The CDR3 loop spans 15 amino acids. TCRdb's copy holds only in-frame clones and misses some; the assay was immunoSEQ multiplex PCR. The table includes 200,000 to 250,000 clones, roughly four fifths detected once. The chain links TRBV28 to TRBJ2-1; tentatively, D is TRBD1 (6 bases). Input material: peripheral blood. This TCR derives from an elderly woman with acute or convalescent COVID-19. This CDR3 reads CASKPGTSSYNEQFF. CDR3 coding DNA: TGTGCCAGCAAACCCGGGACAAGCTCCTACAATGAGCAGTTCTTC.